The sequence of this T cell receptor beta chain was determined in a study of blood T cells in healthy people across ages. Concerning this clonotype itself: What it binds is not known.

The study's findings and limits: Researchers said unsorted PBMCs prevented a conclusive naive versus antigen-experienced comparison.

PCR was performed a second time for about 7 to 11 cycles using a sample-barcoded 5' primer and a J-beta primer mix. Every cDNA was tagged by a template-switch adaptor with 12 random nucleotides. TCRdb itself ran the 5' RACE reads through MiXCR, one entry per CDR3 protein. The sample has fewer than 900,000 distinct CDR3 sequences, 45% to 50% seen once. The CDR3 contains 14 residues. Trimming pared 1 base from V and 3 bases from J, leaving 8 bases between. Germline loops: CDR1 LGHNA, CDR2 YSLEER. The V gene is TRBV4-3, the J gene TRBJ2-3; D not certain. The sample comprised blood. This TCR derives from a woman in her sixties in good health. Here the CDR3 DNA reads TGCGCCAGCAGCCAAGGAAAGAGGACAGATACGCAGTATTTT. Amino acid sequence: CASSQGKRTDTQYF.